The clone carrying this T cell receptor beta chain was observed once. The conserved phenylalanine or tryptophan is not found at the CDR3 terminus, so this likely reflects a read error. The sample is drawn from a study of tumor-infiltrating lymphocytes in primary liver carcinoma. Losses at the gene ends were 6 bases for V and 6 bases for J; bases not matched to a gene: 5. The CDR3 runs 12 residues. Germline V gene lookup returns CDR1 SGHRS and CDR2 YFSETQ. Blood RNA originated from unsorted whole blood, with germline DNA additionally extracted. TCR beta cDNA came from approximately 0.55 ug total RNA, primed with a constant-region primer. Three nested multiplex PCR rounds of slightly modified ARM-PCR generated TCR beta libraries. Both of the initial two PCR rounds ran for around 10 cycles and employed TRBV1-TRBV30 forward primers alongside a C-beta reverse primer. A single record per CDR3 protein comes from TCRdb applying MiXCR to the multiplex PCR reads. The data hold approximately 330,000 distinct CDR3 sequences, with roughly two thirds observed a single time.

The chain recombines TRBV5-1 with TRBJ1-1, with TRBD1 identical over 7 bases. Sequences were obtained from peripheral blood. This receptor was taken from a man aged 35-49 years with primary liver carcinoma and hepatitis B virus infection. CDR3 sequence: CASKIDRAEAFS. The CDR3 DNA reads TGCGCCAGCAAAATAGACAGGGCTGAAGCTTTCTCT.